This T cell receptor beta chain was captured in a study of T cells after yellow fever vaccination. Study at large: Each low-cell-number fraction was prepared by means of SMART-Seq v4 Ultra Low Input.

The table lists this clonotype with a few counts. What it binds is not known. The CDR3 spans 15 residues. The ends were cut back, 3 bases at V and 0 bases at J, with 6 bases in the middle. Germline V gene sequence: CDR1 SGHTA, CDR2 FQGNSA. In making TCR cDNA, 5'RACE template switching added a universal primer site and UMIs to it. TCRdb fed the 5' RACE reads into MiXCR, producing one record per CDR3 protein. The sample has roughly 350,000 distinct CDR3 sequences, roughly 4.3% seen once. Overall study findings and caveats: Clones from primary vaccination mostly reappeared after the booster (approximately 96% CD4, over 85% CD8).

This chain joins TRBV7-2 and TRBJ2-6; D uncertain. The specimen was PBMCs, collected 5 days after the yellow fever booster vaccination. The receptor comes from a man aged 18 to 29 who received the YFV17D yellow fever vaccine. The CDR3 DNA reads TGTGCCAGCAGCTTTGGCCTCTCTGGGGCCAACGTCCTGACTTTC. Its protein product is CASSFGLSGANVLTF.